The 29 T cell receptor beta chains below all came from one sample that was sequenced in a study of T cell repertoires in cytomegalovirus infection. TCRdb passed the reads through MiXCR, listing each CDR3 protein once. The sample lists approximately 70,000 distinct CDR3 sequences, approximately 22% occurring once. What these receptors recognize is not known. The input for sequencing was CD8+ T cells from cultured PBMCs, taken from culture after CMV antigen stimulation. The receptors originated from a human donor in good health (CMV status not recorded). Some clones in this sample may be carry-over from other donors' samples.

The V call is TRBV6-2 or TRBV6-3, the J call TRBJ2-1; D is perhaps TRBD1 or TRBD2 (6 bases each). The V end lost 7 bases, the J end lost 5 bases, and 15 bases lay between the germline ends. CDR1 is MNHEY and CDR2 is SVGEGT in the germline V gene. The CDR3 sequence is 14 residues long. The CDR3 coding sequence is TGTGCCAGCACCAAGGGGGGCCGAAACAATGAGCAGTTCTTC. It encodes CASTKGGRNNEQFF.

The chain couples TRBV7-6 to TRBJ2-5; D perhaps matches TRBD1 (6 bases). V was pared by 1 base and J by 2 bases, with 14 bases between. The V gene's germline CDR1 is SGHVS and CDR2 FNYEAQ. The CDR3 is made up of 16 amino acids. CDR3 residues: CASSLGAFGQQETQYF. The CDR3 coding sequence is TGTGCCAGCAGCTTAGGGGCTTTCGGACAGCAAGAGACCCAGTACTTC. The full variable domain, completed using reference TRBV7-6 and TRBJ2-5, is GAGVSQSPRYKVTKRGQDVALRCDPISGHVSLYWYRQALGQGPEFLTYFNYEAQQDKSGLPNDRFSAERPEGSISTLTIQRTEQRDSAMYRCASSLGAFGQQETQYFGPGTRLLVL.

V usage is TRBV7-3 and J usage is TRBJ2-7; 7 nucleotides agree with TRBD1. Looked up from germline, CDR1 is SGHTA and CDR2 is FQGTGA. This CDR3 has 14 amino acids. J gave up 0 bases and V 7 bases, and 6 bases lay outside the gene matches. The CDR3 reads CASTPTGSSYEQYF. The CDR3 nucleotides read TGTGCCAGCACCCCGACAGGGTCCTCCTACGAGCAGTACTTC.

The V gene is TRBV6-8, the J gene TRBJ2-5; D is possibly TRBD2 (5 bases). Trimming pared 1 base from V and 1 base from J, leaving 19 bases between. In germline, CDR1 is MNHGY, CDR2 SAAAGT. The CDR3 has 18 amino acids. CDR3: CASSYFPLPGSVQETQYF. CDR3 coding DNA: TGTGCCAGCAGTTACTTCCCCCTTCCGGGGTCCGTCCAAGAGACCCAGTACTTC.

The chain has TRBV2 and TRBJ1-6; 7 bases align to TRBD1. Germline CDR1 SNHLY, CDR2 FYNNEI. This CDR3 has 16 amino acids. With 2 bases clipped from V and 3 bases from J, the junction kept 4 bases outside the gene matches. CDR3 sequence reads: CASSERGTVYNSPLHF. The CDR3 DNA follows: TGTGCCAGCAGTGAAAGGGGGACAGTCTATAATTCACCCCTCCACTTT. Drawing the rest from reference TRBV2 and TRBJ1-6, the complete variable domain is EPEVTQTPSHQVTQMGQEVILRCVPISNHLYFYWYRQILGQKVEFLVSFYNNEISEKSEIFDDQFSVERPDGSNFTLKIRSTKLEDSAMYFCASSERGTVYNSPLHFGNGTRLTVT.

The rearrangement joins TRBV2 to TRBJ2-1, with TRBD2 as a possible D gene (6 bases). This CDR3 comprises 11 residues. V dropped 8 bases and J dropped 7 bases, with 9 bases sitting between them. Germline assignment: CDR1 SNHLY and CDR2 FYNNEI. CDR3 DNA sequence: TGTGCCAGCCATGGAGGGAATGAGCAGTTCTTC. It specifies CASHGGNEQFF.

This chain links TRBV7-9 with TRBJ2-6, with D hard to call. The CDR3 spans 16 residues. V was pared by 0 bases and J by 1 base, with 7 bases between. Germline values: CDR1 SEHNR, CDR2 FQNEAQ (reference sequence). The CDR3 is CASSLALGSGANVLTF. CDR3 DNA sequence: TGTGCCAGCAGCTTAGCGTTGGGGTCTGGGGCCAACGTCCTGACTTTC. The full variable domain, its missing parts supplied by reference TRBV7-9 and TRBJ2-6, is DTGVSQNPRHKITKRGQNVTFRCDPISEHNRLYWYRQTLGQGPEFLTYFQNEAQLEKSRLLSDRFSAERPKGSFSTLEIQRTEQGDSAMYLCASSLALGSGANVLTFGAGSRLTVL.

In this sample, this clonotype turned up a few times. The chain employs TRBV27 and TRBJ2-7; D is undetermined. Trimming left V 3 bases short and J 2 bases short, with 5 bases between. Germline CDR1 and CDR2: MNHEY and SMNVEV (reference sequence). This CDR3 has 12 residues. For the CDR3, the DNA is TGTGCCAGCAGTTTGAATGCCTACGAGCAGTACTTC. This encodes CASSLNAYEQYF.

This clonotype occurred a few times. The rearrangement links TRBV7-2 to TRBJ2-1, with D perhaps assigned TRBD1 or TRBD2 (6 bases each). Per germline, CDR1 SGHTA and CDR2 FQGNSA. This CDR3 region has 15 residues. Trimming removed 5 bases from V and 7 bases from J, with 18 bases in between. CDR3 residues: CASSRSRGPRNEQFF. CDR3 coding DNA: TGTGCCAGCAGCCGAAGCCGGGGGCCCCGTAATGAGCAGTTCTTC.

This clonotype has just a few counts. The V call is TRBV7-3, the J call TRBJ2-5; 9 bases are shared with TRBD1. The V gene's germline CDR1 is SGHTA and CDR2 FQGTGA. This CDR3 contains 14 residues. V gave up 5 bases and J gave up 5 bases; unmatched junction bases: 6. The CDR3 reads CASSIQGAVETQYF. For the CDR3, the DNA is TGTGCCAGCAGCATACAGGGGGCTGTGGAGACCCAGTACTTC.

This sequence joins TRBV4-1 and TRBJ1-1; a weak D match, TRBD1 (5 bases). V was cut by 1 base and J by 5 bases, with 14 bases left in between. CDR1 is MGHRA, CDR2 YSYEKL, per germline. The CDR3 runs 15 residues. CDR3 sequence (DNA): TGCGCCAGCAGCCAAGGGTGGGGGGGAGGGACTGAAGCTTTCTTT. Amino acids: CASSQGWGGGTEAFF.

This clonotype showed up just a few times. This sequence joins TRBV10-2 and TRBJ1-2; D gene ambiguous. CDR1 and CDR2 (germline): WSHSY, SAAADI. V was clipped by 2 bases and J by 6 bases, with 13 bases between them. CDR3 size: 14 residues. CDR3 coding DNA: TGCGCCAGCAGTGAGGGTTCAGGAGTCGATGGCTACACCTTC. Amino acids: CASSEGSGVDGYTF.

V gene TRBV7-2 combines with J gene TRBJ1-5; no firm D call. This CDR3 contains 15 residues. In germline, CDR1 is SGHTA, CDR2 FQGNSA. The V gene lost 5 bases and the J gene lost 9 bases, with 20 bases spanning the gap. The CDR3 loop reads CASSLSRAGDWPQHF. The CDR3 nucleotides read TGTGCCAGCAGCCTCTCCCGCGCGGGCGATTGGCCCCAGCATTTT.

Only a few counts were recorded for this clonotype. DNA for the CDR3: TGTGCCAGCAGACTTACAGGGGGGGATGGCTACACCTTC. Translating it yields CASRLTGGDGYTF. The V and J genes are TRBV28 and TRBJ1-2; TRBD1 aligns across 8 bases. After removal of 6 bases from V and 6 bases from J, the junction contained 6 bases not matched to a gene. The CDR3 has 13 amino acids. Germline CDR1 is MDHEN and CDR2 is SYDVKM.

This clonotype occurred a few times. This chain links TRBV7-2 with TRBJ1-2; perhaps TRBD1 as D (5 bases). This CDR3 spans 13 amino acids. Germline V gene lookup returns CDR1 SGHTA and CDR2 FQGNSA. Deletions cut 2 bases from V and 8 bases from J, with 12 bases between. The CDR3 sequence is CASSLPPGGGYTF. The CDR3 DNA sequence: TGTGCCAGCAGCTTACCCCCTGGGGGGGGCTACACCTTC.

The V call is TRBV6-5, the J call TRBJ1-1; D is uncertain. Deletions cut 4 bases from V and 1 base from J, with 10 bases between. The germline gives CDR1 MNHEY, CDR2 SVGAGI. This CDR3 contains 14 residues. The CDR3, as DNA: TGTGCCAGCAGTTCCCCTCCAAGGAACACTGAAGCTTTCTTT. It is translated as CASSSPPRNTEAFF.

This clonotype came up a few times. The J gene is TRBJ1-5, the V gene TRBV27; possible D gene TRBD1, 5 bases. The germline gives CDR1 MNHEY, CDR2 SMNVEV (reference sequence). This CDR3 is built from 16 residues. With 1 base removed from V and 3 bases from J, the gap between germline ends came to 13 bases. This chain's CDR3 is CASSLLGGGLNQPQHF. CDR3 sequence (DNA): TGTGCCAGCAGTTTATTGGGGGGGGGACTCAATCAGCCCCAGCATTTT.

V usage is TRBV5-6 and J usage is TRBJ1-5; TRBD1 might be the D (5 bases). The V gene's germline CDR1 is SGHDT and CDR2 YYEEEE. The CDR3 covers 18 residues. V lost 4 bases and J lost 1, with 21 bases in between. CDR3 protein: CASSQWGHRGKSNQPQHF. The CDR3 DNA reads TGTGCCAGCAGCCAGTGGGGTCATCGGGGCAAGAGCAATCAGCCCCAGCATTTT. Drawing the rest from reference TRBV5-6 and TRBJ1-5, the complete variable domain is DAGVTQSPTHLIKTRGQQVTLRCSPKSGHDTVSWYQQALGQGPQFIFQYYEEEERQRGNFPDRFSGHQFPNYSSELNVNALLLGDSALYLCASSQWGHRGKSNQPQHFGDGTRLSIL.

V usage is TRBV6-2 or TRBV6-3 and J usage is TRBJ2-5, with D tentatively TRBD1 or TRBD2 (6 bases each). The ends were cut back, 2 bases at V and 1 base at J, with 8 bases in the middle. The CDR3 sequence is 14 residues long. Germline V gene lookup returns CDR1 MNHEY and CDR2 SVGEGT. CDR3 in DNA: TGTGCCAGCAGTTACGAGGGGGGCCAAGAGACCCAGTACTTC. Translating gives CASSYEGGQETQYF.

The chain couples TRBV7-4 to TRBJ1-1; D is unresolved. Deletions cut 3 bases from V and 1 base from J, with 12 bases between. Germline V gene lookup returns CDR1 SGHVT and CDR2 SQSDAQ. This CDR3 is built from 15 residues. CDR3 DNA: TGTGCCAGCAGCTTTAACGGACTCTCGAACACTGAAGCTTTCTTT. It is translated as CASSFNGLSNTEAFF.

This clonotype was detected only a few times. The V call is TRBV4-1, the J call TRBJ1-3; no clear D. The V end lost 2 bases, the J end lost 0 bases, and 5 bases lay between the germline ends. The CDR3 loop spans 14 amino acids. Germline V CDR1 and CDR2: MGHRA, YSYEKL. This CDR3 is CASSQQDSGNTIYF. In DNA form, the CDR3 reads TGCGCCAGCAGCCAACAGGACTCTGGAAACACCATATATTTT.

CDR3 nucleotide sequence: TGTGCCAGCAGTGGCGGGCCAGCCGAGCAGTACTTC. Amino acids: CASSGGPAEQYF. This chain joins TRBV6-1 and TRBJ2-7, with D possibly TRBD2 on 5 matching bases. CDR1 is MNHNS and CDR2 is SASEGT in the germline V gene. Trimming stripped 4 bases from V and 6 bases from J, with 10 bases between. The CDR3 is made up of 12 amino acids.

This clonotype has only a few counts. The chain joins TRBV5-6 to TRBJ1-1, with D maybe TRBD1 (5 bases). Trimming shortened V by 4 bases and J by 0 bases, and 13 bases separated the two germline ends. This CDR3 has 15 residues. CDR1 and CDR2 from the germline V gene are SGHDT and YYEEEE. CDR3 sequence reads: CASSLGQLMNTEAFF. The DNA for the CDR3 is TGTGCCAGCAGCCTCGGACAATTAATGAACACTGAAGCTTTCTTT. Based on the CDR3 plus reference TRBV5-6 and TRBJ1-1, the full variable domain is DAGVTQSPTHLIKTRGQQVTLRCSPKSGHDTVSWYQQALGQGPQFIFQYYEEEERQRGNFPDRFSGHQFPNYSSELNVNALLLGDSALYLCASSLGQLMNTEAFFGQGTRLTVV.

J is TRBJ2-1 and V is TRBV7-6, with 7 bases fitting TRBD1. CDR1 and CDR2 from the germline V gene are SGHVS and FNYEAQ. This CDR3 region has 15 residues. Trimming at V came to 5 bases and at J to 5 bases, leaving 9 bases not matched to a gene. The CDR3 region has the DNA TGTGCCAGCAGCCGGACAGGCCCTATCCACAATGAGCAGTTCTTC. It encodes CASSRTGPIHNEQFF. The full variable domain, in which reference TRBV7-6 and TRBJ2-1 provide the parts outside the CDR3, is GAGVSQSPRYKVTKRGQDVALRCDPISGHVSLYWYRQALGQGPEFLTYFNYEAQQDKSGLPNDRFSAERPEGSISTLTIQRTEQRDSAMYRCASSRTGPIHNEQFFGPGTRLTVL.

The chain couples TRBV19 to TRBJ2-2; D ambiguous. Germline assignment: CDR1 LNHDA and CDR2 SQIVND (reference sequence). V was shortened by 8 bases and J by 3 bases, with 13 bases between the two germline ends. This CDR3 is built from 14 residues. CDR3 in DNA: TGTGCCAGTGGACCTCCATGGGACACCGGGGAGCTGTTTTTT. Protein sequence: CASGPPWDTGELFF.

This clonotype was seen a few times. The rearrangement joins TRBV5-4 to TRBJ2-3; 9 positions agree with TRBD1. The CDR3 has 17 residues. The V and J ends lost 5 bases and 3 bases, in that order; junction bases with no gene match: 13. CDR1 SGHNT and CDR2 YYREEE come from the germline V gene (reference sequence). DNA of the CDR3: TGTGCCAGCAGTTACAGCTCCGGGACAGGGATGACAGATACGCAGTATTTT. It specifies CASSYSSGTGMTDTQYF.

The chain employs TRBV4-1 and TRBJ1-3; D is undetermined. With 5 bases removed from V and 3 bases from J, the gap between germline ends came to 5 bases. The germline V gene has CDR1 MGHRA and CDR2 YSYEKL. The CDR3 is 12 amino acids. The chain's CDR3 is CASSADGNTIYF. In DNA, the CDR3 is TGCGCCAGCAGCGCGGATGGAAACACCATATATTTT.

The CDR3 DNA follows: TGTGCCAGCAGCCCCCATGGGACTGGCTATGGCTACACCTTC. Amino acids: CASSPHGTGYGYTF. The chain uses TRBV7-6 and TRBJ1-2, with D maybe TRBD1 (5 bases). Germline V CDR1 and CDR2: SGHVS, FNYEAQ. Between the trimmed V and J ends, which lost 5 bases and 4 bases, there was a span of 14 bases. This CDR3 has 14 residues. Drawing the rest from reference TRBV7-6 and TRBJ1-2, the complete variable domain is GAGVSQSPRYKVTKRGQDVALRCDPISGHVSLYWYRQALGQGPEFLTYFNYEAQQDKSGLPNDRFSAERPEGSISTLTIQRTEQRDSAMYRCASSPHGTGYGYTFGSGTRLTVV.

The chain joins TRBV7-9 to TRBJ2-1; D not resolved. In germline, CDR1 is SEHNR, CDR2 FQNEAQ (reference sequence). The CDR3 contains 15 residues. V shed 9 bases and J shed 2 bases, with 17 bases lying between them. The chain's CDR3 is CASSISVSPYNEQFF. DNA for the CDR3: TGTGCCAGTAGTATCTCAGTTTCACCCTACAATGAGCAGTTCTTC.